This T cell receptor beta chain came from a study of blood T cell repertoires in COVID-19. At the level of the study: Donors in the United States, Italy and Spain gave samples during acute or convalescent COVID-19.

Germline assignment: CDR1 KGHSH and CDR2 LQKENI. V was cut by 2 bases and J by 2 bases, with 4 bases left in between. There are 14 residues in the CDR3. In the original processing: It was from reference gene primer amplification that nucleated cell counts were estimated. Generated by immunoSEQ multiplex PCR, the TCRdb table keeps only in-frame clones and is missing some. Clone size and V and J calls were adopted from that table, with D and trimming inferred from the DNA. There are roughly 210,000 clones in the sample; around four fifths occur only once, and roughly a tenth lies in the top ten. In Seattle, patients joined the study during active infection and were tracked longitudinally.

This sequence originates from a woman older than 75 with COVID-19, enrolled during active disease. J is TRBJ2-6 and V is TRBV18; no firm D call. The sequencing sample was made of peripheral blood. CDR3 bases: TGTGCCAGCTCACCATCAGCTGGGGCCAACGTCCTGACTTTC. Translating gives CASSPSAGANVLTF.